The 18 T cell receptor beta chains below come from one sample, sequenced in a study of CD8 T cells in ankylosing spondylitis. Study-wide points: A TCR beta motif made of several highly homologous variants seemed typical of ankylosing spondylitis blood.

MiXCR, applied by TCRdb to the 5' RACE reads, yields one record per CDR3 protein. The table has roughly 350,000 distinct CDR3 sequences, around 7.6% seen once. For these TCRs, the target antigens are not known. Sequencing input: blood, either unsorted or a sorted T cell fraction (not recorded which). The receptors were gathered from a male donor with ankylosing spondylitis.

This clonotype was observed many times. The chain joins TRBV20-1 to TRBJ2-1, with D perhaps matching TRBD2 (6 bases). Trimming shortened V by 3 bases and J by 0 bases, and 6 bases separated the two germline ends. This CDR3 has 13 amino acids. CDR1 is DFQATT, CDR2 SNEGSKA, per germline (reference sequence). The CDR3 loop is CSASGSSYNEQFF. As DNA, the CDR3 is TGCAGTGCTAGCGGGAGCTCCTACAATGAGCAGTTCTTC.

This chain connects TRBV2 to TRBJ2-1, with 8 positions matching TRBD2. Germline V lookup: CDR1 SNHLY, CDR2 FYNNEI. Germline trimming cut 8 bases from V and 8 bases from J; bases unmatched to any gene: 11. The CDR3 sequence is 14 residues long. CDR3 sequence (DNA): TGTGCCAGCGGCGGGGGGAAGGTTATCGATGAGCAGTTCTTC. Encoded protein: CASGGGKVIDEQFF.

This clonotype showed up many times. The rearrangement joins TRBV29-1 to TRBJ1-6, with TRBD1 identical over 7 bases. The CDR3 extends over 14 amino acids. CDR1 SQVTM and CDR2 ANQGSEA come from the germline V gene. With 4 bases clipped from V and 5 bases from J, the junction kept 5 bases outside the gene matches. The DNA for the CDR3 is TGCAGCGTTGGGGTGGGACAGAATAATTCACCCCTCCACTTT. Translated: CSVGVGQNNSPLHF.

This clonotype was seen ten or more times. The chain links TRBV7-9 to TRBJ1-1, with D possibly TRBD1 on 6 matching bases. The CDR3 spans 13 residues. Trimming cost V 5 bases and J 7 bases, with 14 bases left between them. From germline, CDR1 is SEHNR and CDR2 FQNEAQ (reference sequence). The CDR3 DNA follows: TGTGCCAGCAGCCCGAACCGACAGGTTGAAGCTTTCTTT. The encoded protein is CASSPNRQVEAFF.

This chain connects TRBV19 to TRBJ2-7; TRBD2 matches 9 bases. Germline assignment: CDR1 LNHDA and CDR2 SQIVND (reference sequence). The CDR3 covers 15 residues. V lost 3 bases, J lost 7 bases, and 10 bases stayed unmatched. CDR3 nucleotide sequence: TGTGCCAGTAGTATCGGGACTAGCCGGTCGGGTGAGCAGTACTTC. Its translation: CASSIGTSRSGEQYF.

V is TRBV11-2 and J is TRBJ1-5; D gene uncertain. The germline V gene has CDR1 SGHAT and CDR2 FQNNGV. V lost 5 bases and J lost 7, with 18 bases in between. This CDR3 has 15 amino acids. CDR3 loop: CASSPMGLLGQPQHF. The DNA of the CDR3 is TGTGCCAGCAGCCCTATGGGTCTCCTCGGGCAGCCCCAGCATTTT. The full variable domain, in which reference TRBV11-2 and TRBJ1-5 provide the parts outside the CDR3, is EAGVAQSPRYKIIEKRQSVAFWCNPISGHATLYWYQQILGQGPKLLIQFQNNGVVDDSQLPKDRFSAERLKGVDSTLKIQPAKLEDSAVYLCASSPMGLLGQPQHFGDGTRLSIL.

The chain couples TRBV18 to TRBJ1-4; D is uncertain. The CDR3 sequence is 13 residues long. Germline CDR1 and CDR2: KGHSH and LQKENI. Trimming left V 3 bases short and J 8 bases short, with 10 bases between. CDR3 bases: TGTGCCAGCTCACCGAACGTCGAAGAAAAACTGTTTTTT. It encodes CASSPNVEEKLFF. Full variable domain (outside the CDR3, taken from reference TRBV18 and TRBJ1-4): NAGVMQNPRHLVRRRGQEARLRCSPMKGHSHVYWYRQLPEEGLKFMVYLQKENIIDESGMPKERFSAEFPKEGPSILRIQQVVRGDSAAYFCASSPNVEEKLFFGSGTQLSVL.

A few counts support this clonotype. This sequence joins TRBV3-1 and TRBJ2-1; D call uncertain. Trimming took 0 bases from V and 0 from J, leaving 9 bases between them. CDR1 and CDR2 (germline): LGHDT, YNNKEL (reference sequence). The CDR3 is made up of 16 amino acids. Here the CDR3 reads CASSQDWQFSYNEQFF. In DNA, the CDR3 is TGTGCCAGCAGCCAAGATTGGCAGTTCTCCTACAATGAGCAGTTCTTC.

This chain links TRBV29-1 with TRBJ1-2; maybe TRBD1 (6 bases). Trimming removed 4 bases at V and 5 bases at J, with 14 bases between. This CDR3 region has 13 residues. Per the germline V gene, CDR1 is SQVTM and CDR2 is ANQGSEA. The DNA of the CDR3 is TGCAGCGTTGCGCCGGGACACGGATATGGCTACACCTTC. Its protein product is CSVAPGHGYGYTF.

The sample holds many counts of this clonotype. CDR3 in amino acids: CASSLGPTSGRARWSYNEQFF. In DNA, the CDR3 is TGTGCCAGCAGCTTAGGCCCGACTAGCGGGAGGGCCCGTTGGTCCTACAATGAGCAGTTCTTC. The chain combines TRBV11-2 with TRBJ2-1; 14 positions agree with TRBD2. The CDR3 runs to 21 residues. V lost 1 base, J lost 1 base, and 12 bases stayed unmatched. The germline V gene encodes CDR1 SGHAT and CDR2 FQNNGV.

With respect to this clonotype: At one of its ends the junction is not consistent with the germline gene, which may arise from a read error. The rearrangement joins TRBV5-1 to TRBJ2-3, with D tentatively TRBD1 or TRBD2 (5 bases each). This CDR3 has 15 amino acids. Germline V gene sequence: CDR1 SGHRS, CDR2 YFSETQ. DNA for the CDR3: TGCGCCAGCTCAAGGGGAGCCGTTAGCACAGATGCGCAGTATTTT. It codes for CASSRGAVSTDAQYF.

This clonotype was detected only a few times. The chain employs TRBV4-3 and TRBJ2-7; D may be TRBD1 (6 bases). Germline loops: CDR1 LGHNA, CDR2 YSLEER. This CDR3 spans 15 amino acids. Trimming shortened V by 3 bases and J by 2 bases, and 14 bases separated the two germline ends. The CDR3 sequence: CASSQLGTGTYEQYF. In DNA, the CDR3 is TGCGCCAGCAGCCAGCTTGGAACAGGGACCTACGAGCAGTACTTC.

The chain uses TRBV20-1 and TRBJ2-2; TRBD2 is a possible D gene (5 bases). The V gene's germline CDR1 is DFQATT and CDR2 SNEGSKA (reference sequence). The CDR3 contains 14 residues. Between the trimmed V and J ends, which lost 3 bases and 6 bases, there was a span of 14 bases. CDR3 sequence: CSASYGIEAGELFF. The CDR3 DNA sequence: TGCAGTGCTAGTTACGGGATCGAGGCCGGGGAGCTGTTTTTT.

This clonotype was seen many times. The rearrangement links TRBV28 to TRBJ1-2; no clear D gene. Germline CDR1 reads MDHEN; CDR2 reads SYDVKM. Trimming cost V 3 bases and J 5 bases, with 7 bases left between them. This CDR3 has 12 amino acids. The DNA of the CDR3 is TGTGCCAGCAGTTTCGCTTCGTATGGCTACACCTTC. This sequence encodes CASSFASYGYTF.

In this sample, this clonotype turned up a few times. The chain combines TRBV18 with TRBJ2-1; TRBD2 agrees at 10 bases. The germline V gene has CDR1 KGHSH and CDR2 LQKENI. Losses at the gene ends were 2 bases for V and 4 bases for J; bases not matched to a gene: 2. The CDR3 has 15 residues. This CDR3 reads CASSPTSGVYNEQFF. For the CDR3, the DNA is TGTGCCAGCTCACCAACTAGCGGGGTTTACAATGAGCAGTTCTTC.

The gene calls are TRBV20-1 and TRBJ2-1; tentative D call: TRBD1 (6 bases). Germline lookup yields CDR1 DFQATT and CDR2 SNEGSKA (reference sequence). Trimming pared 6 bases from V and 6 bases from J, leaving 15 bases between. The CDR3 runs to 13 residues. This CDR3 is CSAGGPPRNEQFF. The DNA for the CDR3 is TGCAGTGCAGGGGGACCTCCACGCAATGAGCAGTTCTTC.

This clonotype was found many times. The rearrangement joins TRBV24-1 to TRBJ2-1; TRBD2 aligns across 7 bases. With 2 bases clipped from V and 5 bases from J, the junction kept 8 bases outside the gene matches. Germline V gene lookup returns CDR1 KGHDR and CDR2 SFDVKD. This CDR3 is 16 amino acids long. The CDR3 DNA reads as TGTGCCACCAGTGATTCGGTAGCGGGTCCTGACAATGAGCAGTTCTTC. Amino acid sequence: CATSDSVAGPDNEQFF.

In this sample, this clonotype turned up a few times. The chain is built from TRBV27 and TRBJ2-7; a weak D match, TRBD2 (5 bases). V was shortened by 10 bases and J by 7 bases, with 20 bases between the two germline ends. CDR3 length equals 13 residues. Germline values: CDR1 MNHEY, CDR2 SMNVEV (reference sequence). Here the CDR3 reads CATSDWSSLEQYF. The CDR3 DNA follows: TGTGCCACCTCGGACTGGAGCTCCCTGGAGCAGTACTTC.